This is a list of T cell receptor beta chains from one sample in a study of CD8+ T cells in alopecia areata. Here immunoSEQ multiplex PCR was the method, and the copy in TCRdb shows in-frame clones only, minus some. The repertoire holds 100,000 to 150,000 clones, with over 55% as singletons. Sequenced here: CD4+ T cells sorted from blood, sampled at week 4, from a patient treated with tofacitinib. The source of these receptors is a human donor with alopecia areata. Each CDR3 is given with its conserved first and last residue. A D gene is named only where the DNA matches it firmly. Clone size is shown for a subset of rows, as once, few, many or a class of expanded clone.

clone size,V gene,D gene,J gene,CDR3 protein,CDR3 DNA
few,TRBV7-3,.,TRBJ2-2,CASSLLASGELFF,TGTGCCAGCAGCTTACTAGCGAGCGGGGAGCTGTTTTTT
.,TRBV29-1,.,TRBJ1-1,CSAGGATEAFF,TGCAGCGCCGGTGGTGCCACTGAAGCTTTCTTT
.,TRBV20-1,.,TRBJ2-3,CSGLQPDTQYF,TGCAGTGGCCTGCAACCGGATACGCAGTATTTT
few,TRBV29-1,.,TRBJ2-3,CSVESPGTRTDTQYF,TGCAGCGTTGAAAGTCCCGGGACCCGCACAGATACGCAGTATTTT
few,TRBV7-2,.,TRBJ1-2,CASSPHRGNYGYTF,TGTGCCAGCAGCCCGCACCGGGGTAACTATGGCTACACCTTC
.,TRBV7-2,TRBD1,TRBJ2-3,CASSPGTGGDTQYF,TGTGCCAGCAGTCCCGGGACAGGGGGCGATACGCAGTATTTT
.,TRBV23-1,.,TRBJ1-5,CASSQSIGRSGWDNQPQHF,TGCGCCAGCAGTCAATCAATCGGTCGGTCAGGTTGGGATAATCAGCCCCAGCATTTT
.,TRBV29-1,TRBD2,TRBJ2-1,CSVGASGLNEQFF,TGCAGCGTTGGTGCTAGCGGACTCAATGAGCAGTTCTTC
.,TRBV29-1,.,TRBJ2-4,CNRIGAGKKTKPSLAKNIQYF,TGCAACCGAATTGGGGCAGGGAAGAAGACGAAACCTTCTCTGGCCAAAAACATTCAGTACTTC
once,TRBV6-4,.,TRBJ1-2,CASSDFVGSYGYTF,TGTGCCAGCAGTGACTTTGTGGGGTCCTATGGCTACACCTTC
.,TRBV7-2,.,TRBJ2-7,CASSLIQAHEQYF,TGTGCCAGCAGCTTAATCCAGGCACACGAGCAGTACTTC
.,TRBV7-2,.,TRBJ1-2,CASSPTGGQYGYTF,TGTGCCAGCAGCCCAACGGGGGGACAATATGGCTACACCTTC
.,TRBV4-2,TRBD1,TRBJ2-7,CASSRPGTGLSYEQYF,TGTGCCAGCAGCCGCCCCGGGACAGGCCTCTCCTACGAGCAGTACTTC